The rows below give T cell receptor beta chains drawn from one sample of a study of blood T cell repertoires in COVID-19. Assay used: immunoSEQ multiplex PCR; TCRdb lists only in-frame clones, some missing. The data contain about 44,000 clones, roughly 80% of them singletons. Material: peripheral blood. The receptor set was obtained from a human donor in a cohort sampled during active COVID-19. Both conserved end residues are part of each CDR3. Fields, in order: J gene, V gene, D gene, clone size, CDR3 DNA, CDR3 protein. The D gene is left open where the match is weak. A clone size is listed for some rows: how often the clone was seen (once, few, many), or a class if it is expanded.

J: TRBJ1-1
V: TRBV12-3/TRBV12-4
D: -
size: few
DNA: TGTGCCAGCAGCACCCCCGGAGGGACTGAAGCTTTCTTT
CDR3: CASSTPGGTEAFF

J: TRBJ1-3
V: TRBV18
D: -
size: few
DNA: TGTGCCAGCTCACCAGACAGCTCTGGAAACACCATATATTTT
CDR3: CASSPDSSGNTIYF

J: TRBJ1-4
V: TRBV19
D: -
size: -
DNA: TGTGCCAGTAGTATAAAGACTATTAGATCTAATGAAAAACTGTTTTTT
CDR3: CASSIKTIRSNEKLFF

J: TRBJ2-5
V: TRBV28
D: -
size: -
DNA: TGTGCCAGCAGTTTTAATGTTGGGGGGTGGGAGACCCAGTACTTC
CDR3: CASSFNVGGWETQYF

J: TRBJ1-2
V: TRBV10-3
D: -
size: -
DNA: TGTGCCATCAGGGAACTTCAGGGAAGGGGTGGCTACACCTTC
CDR3: CAIRELQGRGGYTF

J: TRBJ1-4
V: TRBV2
D: -
size: -
DNA: TGTGCCAGATCCGCCGGGGAAAAACTGTTTTTT
CDR3: CARSAGEKLFF

J: TRBJ1-1
V: TRBV3-1/TRBV3-2
D: -
size: -
DNA: TGTGCCAGCAGCCAAGTAGCGTCCACTGAAGCTTTCTTT
CDR3: CASSQVASTEAFF

J: TRBJ1-1
V: TRBV19
D: -
size: -
DNA: TGTGCCAGTAGTCGGGTCTACACTGAAGCTTTCTTT
CDR3: CASSRVYTEAFF

J: TRBJ1-2
V: TRBV5-1
D: TRBD1
size: -
DNA: TGCGCCAGCAGCATGGGACAGGGGGCAAGTGGCTACACCTTC
CDR3: CASSMGQGASGYTF

J: TRBJ1-6
V: TRBV6-5
D: -
size: -
DNA: TGTGCCAGACCTGAGCGGGGTTGGCATTCACCCCTCCACTTT
CDR3: CARPERGWHSPLHF

J: TRBJ1-1
V: TRBV5-1
D: -
size: -
DNA: TGCGCCAGCAGCTTGACCGGGATGGACACTGAAGCTTTCTTT
CDR3: CASSLTGMDTEAFF

J: TRBJ1-2
V: TRBV28
D: -
size: -
DNA: TGTGCCACTAGGGGGGGGTTAGGAGGCTACACCTTC
CDR3: CATRGGLGGYTF

J: TRBJ1-4
V: TRBV18
D: -
size: -
DNA: TGTGCCAGCTCACCACCGGCAGGGCCTACTAATGAAAAACTGTTTTTT
CDR3: CASSPPAGPTNEKLFF

J: TRBJ1-2
V: TRBV4-1
D: TRBD1
size: few
DNA: TGCGCCAGCAGCTTACCCGGGACAGGGGACACCTTC
CDR3: CASSLPGTGDTF

J: TRBJ2-2
V: TRBV24-1
D: TRBD1
size: few
DNA: TGTGCCACCAGTGATCCGACAGGGCCCACCGGGGAGCTGTTTTTT
CDR3: CATSDPTGPTGELFF

J: TRBJ1-2
V: TRBV7-8
D: -
size: -
DNA: TGTGCCAGCAGCTTAGAGATCGGACAGTTCTATGGCTACACCTTC
CDR3: CASSLEIGQFYGYTF

J: TRBJ2-7
V: TRBV7-9
D: -
size: -
DNA: TGTGCCAGCAGCATACAGGGAAACTACGAGCAGTACTTC
CDR3: CASSIQGNYEQYF

J: TRBJ1-5
V: TRBV6-6
D: -
size: -
DNA: TGTGCCAGCAGTCCAACTCAGGGAGGCGAGCGTCAGCCCCAGCATTTT
CDR3: CASSPTQGGERQPQHF

J: TRBJ1-4
V: TRBV5-1
D: -
size: -
DNA: TGCGCCAGCAGCTTGGTTCGGGATGCAACTAATGAAAAACTGTTTTTT
CDR3: CASSLVRDATNEKLFF

J: TRBJ1-1
V: TRBV6-5
D: -
size: once
DNA: TGTGCCAGCAGTTACGGGAGGGATGGAGCTTTCTTT
CDR3: CASSYGRDGAFF

J: TRBJ2-3
V: TRBV2
D: -
size: -
DNA: TGTGCCAGCAGGGCGACTACCCAAATGGGTACGCAGTATTTT
CDR3: CASRATTQMGTQYF

J: TRBJ2-3
V: TRBV9
D: -
size: once
DNA: TGTGCCAGCAGCGTAGCACCAGGGGGCACAGATACGCAGTATTTT
CDR3: CASSVAPGGTDTQYF

J: TRBJ2-1
V: TRBV24-1
D: -
size: -
DNA: TGTGCCACCAGTGATCCTGGACAGCACAATGAGCAGTTCTTC
CDR3: CATSDPGQHNEQFF

J: TRBJ1-2
V: TRBV6-5
D: TRBD1
size: -
DNA: TGTGCCAGCACCTGGGACAGATACTATGGCTACACCTTC
CDR3: CASTWDRYYGYTF

J: TRBJ1-2
V: TRBV6-5
D: TRBD1
size: -
DNA: TGTGCCAGCAGCTACGGGACAGGGGGTGGTAACTATGGCTACACCTTC
CDR3: CASSYGTGGGNYGYTF

J: TRBJ2-1
V: TRBV7-9
D: -
size: -
DNA: TGTGCCAGCAGCTTATATCGCGCTGGAGACAATGAGCAGTTCTTC
CDR3: CASSLYRAGDNEQFF

J: TRBJ1-1
V: TRBV5-1
D: TRBD1
size: -
DNA: TGCGCCAGCAGCCTGACAGGGGGCGTCGGGATCACTGAAGCTTTCTTT
CDR3: CASSLTGGVGITEAFF

J: TRBJ2-1
V: TRBV3-1/TRBV3-2
D: TRBD2
size: -
DNA: TGTGCCAGCAGCCGTAGCGGGGGGGCCTTCAATGAGCAGTTCTTC
CDR3: CASSRSGGAFNEQFF

J: TRBJ2-7
V: TRBV6-5
D: TRBD1
size: -
DNA: TGTGCCAGCAGGGCCGGACAGGGCACAAACCACGAGCAGTACTTC
CDR3: CASRAGQGTNHEQYF

J: TRBJ1-5
V: TRBV20-1
D: TRBD1
size: -
DNA: TGCAGTGCTAGTAGAGTGACAGGGAGTAGCAATCAGCCCCAGCATTTT
CDR3: CSASRVTGSSNQPQHF

J: TRBJ1-1
V: TRBV5-1
D: TRBD1
size: -
DNA: TGCGCCAGCAGCTCAGGACAGGGGAGGTACACTGAAGCTTTCTTT
CDR3: CASSSGQGRYTEAFF

J: TRBJ2-6
V: TRBV10-2
D: TRBD1
size: -
DNA: TGCGCCACTTCCGGACAGGGGGCTTTTGATGGGGCCAACGTCCTGACTTTC
CDR3: CATSGQGAFDGANVLTF

J: TRBJ1-2
V: TRBV18
D: -
size: once
DNA: TGTGCCAGCTCACCAGTCGATGGCGGAGCGCCCTATGGCTACACCTTC
CDR3: CASSPVDGGAPYGYTF

J: TRBJ2-5
V: TRBV6-1
D: TRBD1
size: -
DNA: TGTGCCAGCAGTGACGGGACAGCCCAAGAGACCCAGTACTTC
CDR3: CASSDGTAQETQYF

J: TRBJ2-1
V: TRBV19
D: -
size: -
DNA: TGTGCCAGTAGTATATCAAACTCCTACAATGAGCAGTTCTTC
CDR3: CASSISNSYNEQFF

J: TRBJ1-1
V: TRBV18
D: -
size: -
DNA: TGTGCCAGCTCACCGCGGGAAGCGGGAATGAACACTGAAGCTTTCTTT
CDR3: CASSPREAGMNTEAFF

J: TRBJ1-5
V: TRBV19
D: TRBD1
size: few
DNA: TGTGCCAGTAGTATAGCAGGGGGATACGGTCAGCCCCAGCATTTT
CDR3: CASSIAGGYGQPQHF